The 3 T cell receptor beta chains below all came from one sample that was sequenced in a study of blood T cells in healthy people across ages. For the second PCR, which ran for about 7 to 11 cycles, a sample-barcoded 5' primer and a J-beta primer mix were used. TCRdb reprocessed the 5' RACE reads with MiXCR, giving one entry per CDR3 protein. Of 600,000 to 1,000,000 distinct CDR3 sequences in the sample, 20% to 30% were seen once. The data also belong to a second study, concerning T cells of mothers and their children.

The material sequenced was blood. The receptors originated from a boy younger than 18 in good health.

This clonotype was recorded once. CDR3 coding DNA: TGTGCCAGCAGTTTATCTACGTCCAGTTGGGAGCGGGGGGAGACCCAGTACTTC. This gives the protein CASSLSTSSWERGETQYF. The chain couples TRBV27 to TRBJ2-5; 8 bases are a match to TRBD2. The CDR3 loop spans 18 amino acids. The germline CDR1 and CDR2 sequences are MNHEY and SMNVEV (reference sequence). Losses at the gene ends were 0 bases for V and 5 bases for J; bases not matched to a gene: 14.

This sequence joins TRBV14 and TRBJ2-3, with 14 bases lining up with TRBD2. The CDR3 is 16 amino acids. Germline trimming cut 4 bases from V and 2 bases from J; bases unmatched to any gene: 2. From germline, CDR1 is SGHDN and CDR2 FVKESK. Here the CDR3 DNA reads TGTGCCAGCAGCCGACTAGCGGGAGGGGTCACAGATACGCAGTATTTT. Protein product: CASSRLAGGVTDTQYF. Filled out from reference TRBV14 and TRBJ2-3, the complete variable domain reads EAGVTQFPSHSVIEKGQTVTLRCDPISGHDNLYWYRRVMGKEIKFLLHFVKESKQDESGMPNNRFLAERTGGTYSTLKVQPAELEDSGVYFCASSRLAGGVTDTQYFGPGTRLTVL.

The chain couples TRBV29-1 to TRBJ2-3, with a possible D match to TRBD2 (6 bases). Trimming pared 5 bases from V and 2 bases from J, leaving 11 bases between. The CDR3 contains 13 residues. CDR1 and CDR2 from the germline V gene are SQVTM and ANQGSEA. The CDR3 sequence: CSVRGTFTDTQYF. The CDR3 DNA follows: TGCAGCGTTAGAGGGACTTTCACAGATACGCAGTATTTT.